This T cell receptor (beta chain) was profiled in a study of cytomegalovirus exposure and HLA in healthy donors. Study results and limitations: Excluded were some V segments that proved indistinguishable, including TRBV6-2 and TRBV6-3.

About this clone itself: Its target is not known.

The primer mix had 60 Vbeta and 13 Jbeta primers. Measured with immunoSEQ multiplex PCR; TCRdb has only the in-frame clones, and not every one. The sample has about 83,000 clones. This CDR3 spans 14 amino acids. V was pared by 0 bases and J by 8 bases, with 12 bases between. Germline V lookup: CDR1 MGHRA, CDR2 YSYEKL. This sequence joins TRBV4-1 and TRBJ2-3; D gene uncertain. Specimen: PBMCs. The sequence came from a man aged 18 to 29 in good health and CMV-seropositive. This CDR3 is CASSQDPLFGTQYF. DNA of the CDR3: TGCGCCAGCAGCCAAGATCCCCTTTTCGGTACGCAGTATTTT.